Listed below are T cell receptor beta chains from one sample, sequenced in a study of Ad26.COV2.S vaccination and SARS-CoV-2 variants. Only in-frame clones appear in the TCRdb table, and some are missing; sequencing was by immunoSEQ multiplex PCR. The sample shows around 500,000 clones, 80% to 90% of them seen only once. The sample here was peripheral blood, taken in a trial of Ad26.COV2.S vaccine versus placebo. The origin of the receptors is a person between 18 and 59 years old who received the Ad26.COV2.S COVID-19 vaccine or a placebo. Both conserved end residues are part of each CDR3. A D gene is named only where the DNA matches it firmly. Not every row has a clone size; where given, it reads once, few, many or a size class.

13	TRBV3-1/TRBV3-2	-	-	TRBJ2-7	CASSQGSWRKQYF	TGTGCCAGCAGCCAAGGGTCATGGAGGAAGCAGTACTTC
20	TRBV11-2	-	-	TRBJ2-6	CASSLDRPGRAISGANVLTF	TGTGCCAGCAGCTTAGATCGTCCAGGGCGGGCAATTTCTGGGGCCAACGTCCTGACTTTC
15	TRBV4-3	-	-	TRBJ2-5	CASSQDRTTLTAQYF	TGCGCCAGCAGCCAAGATAGGACTACTTTGACGGCCCAGTACTTC
15	TRBV4-3	-	-	TRBJ1-6	CASSQAGVRGSPLHF	TGCGCCAGCAGCCAAGCAGGGGTTAGGGGTTCACCCCTCCACTTT
14	TRBV7-9	-	TRBD1	TRBJ1-1	CASTSQGTHTEAFF	TGTGCCAGCACCTCACAGGGGACTCACACTGAAGCTTTCTTT
17	TRBV6-6	-	TRBD2	TRBJ2-5	CASSPGLAGGKGETQYF	TGTGCCAGCAGTCCGGGACTAGCGGGAGGGAAGGGTGAGACCCAGTACTTC
13	TRBV7-3	-	-	TRBJ1-1	CASSSQGRGEAFF	TGTGCCAGCAGCTCTCAGGGGAGGGGTGAAGCTTTCTTT
14	TRBV9	-	TRBD1	TRBJ1-5	CASSADRGYQPQHF	TGTGCCAGCAGCGCCGACAGGGGATATCAGCCCCAGCATTTT
12	TRBV28	-	-	TRBJ1-6	CASSTRDTWIHF	TGTGCCAGCAGTACACGGGACACTTGGATCCACTTT
14	TRBV11-2	once	-	TRBJ2-7	CASSQEPGLDEQYF	TGTGCCAGCAGCCAGGAGCCGGGACTTGACGAGCAGTACTTC
15	TRBV7-9	-	-	TRBJ2-1	CASSFAGQGDNEQFF	TGTGCCAGCAGCTTTGCGGGACAAGGTGACAATGAGCAGTTCTTC
14	TRBV18	once	-	TRBJ1-1	CASSPQDINTEAFF	TGTGCCAGCTCACCTCAGGACATCAACACTGAAGCTTTCTTT
13	TRBV6-5	-	TRBD1	TRBJ1-1	CASIWTGRTEAFF	TGTGCCAGCATTTGGACAGGACGCACTGAAGCTTTCTTT
16	TRBV5-1	-	TRBD2	TRBJ2-2	CASSHAGTSTTGELFF	TGCGCCAGCAGCCACGCCGGGACTAGTACCACCGGGGAGCTGTTTTTT
16	TRBV25-1	-	-	TRBJ2-5	CASSEEGVRYQETQYF	TGTGCCAGCAGTGAAGAGGGGGTAAGATACCAAGAGACCCAGTACTTC
13	TRBV6-5	-	-	TRBJ1-4	CASVPPTNEKLFF	TGTGCCAGCGTACCCCCAACTAATGAAAAACTGTTTTTT
16	TRBV7-3	-	-	TRBJ2-7	CASSLGVVPINYEQYF	TGTGCCAGCAGCCTCGGGGTAGTACCGATTAACTACGAGCAGTACTTC
14	TRBV7-9	-	-	TRBJ1-4	CASSLVPGAEKLFF	TGTGCCAGCAGCCTTGTACCGGGGGCTGAAAAACTGTTTTTT
14	TRBV7-9	-	TRBD1	TRBJ1-2	CASSIRTGDDGYTF	TGTGCCAGCAGCATAAGGACAGGAGATGATGGCTACACCTTC
16	TRBV6-2/TRBV6-3	-	-	TRBJ1-1	CASSYSAAGRSAEAFF	TGTGCCAGCAGTTACTCGGCGGCAGGGCGTAGTGCTGAAGCTTTCTTT
15	TRBV9	-	TRBD1	TRBJ1-1	CASSPPQGRRTEAFF	TGTGCCAGCAGCCCACCACAGGGGAGAAGGACTGAAGCTTTCTTT
15	TRBV28	-	TRBD1	TRBJ1-2	CASSLGGGAGYGYTF	TGTGCCAGCAGTTTAGGAGGGGGCGCGGGCTATGGCTACACCTTC
13	TRBV11-2	-	-	TRBJ2-5	CASSKGGRETQYF	TGTGCCAGCAGCAAGGGGGGGCGTGAGACCCAGTACTTC
15	TRBV11-2	-	-	TRBJ1-1	CASSLEFRLNTEAFF	TGTGCCAGCAGCTTAGAATTCCGGCTAAACACTGAAGCTTTCTTT
15	TRBV29-1	-	-	TRBJ2-1	CSVEDRTESYNEQFF	TGCAGCGTTGAAGATCGGACAGAATCCTACAATGAGCAGTTCTTC
15	TRBV7-9	-	TRBD1	TRBJ1-4	CASRTGTGAVEKLFF	TGTGCCAGCAGGACCGGGACAGGGGCCGTAGAAAAACTGTTTTTT
13	TRBV6-5	-	-	TRBJ1-1	CATTGSGLSEAFF	TGTGCCACCACCGGTTCAGGCCTCTCTGAAGCTTTCTTT
13	TRBV5-1	once	-	TRBJ2-2	CASSPDPTGELFF	TGCGCCAGCAGCCCGGACCCCACCGGGGAGCTGTTTTTT
15	TRBV6-5	-	-	TRBJ1-6	CASSYGSSYNSPLHF	TGTGCCAGCAGTTACGGGAGCTCCTATAATTCACCCCTCCACTTT
14	TRBV2	-	-	TRBJ1-1	CASRRPGAYTEAFF	TGTGCCAGCAGGAGGCCGGGTGCGTACACTGAAGCTTTCTTT
15	TRBV19	-	-	TRBJ1-5	CASSGGDTGSRPQHF	TGTGCCAGTAGTGGGGGGGACACCGGTTCGAGGCCCCAGCATTTT
17	TRBV7-9	-	TRBD2	TRBJ2-1	CASSPPLLAGIHNEQFF	TGTGCCAGCAGCCCCCCTTTGCTAGCGGGAATCCACAATGAGCAGTTCTTC
16	TRBV7-9	-	-	TRBJ2-7	CASSSLWGTEAYEQYF	TGTGCCAGCAGCTCCCTGTGGGGGACTGAAGCCTACGAGCAGTACTTC
18	TRBV7-3	-	-	TRBJ2-7	CASSLTFHQYSSSYEQYF	TGTGCCAGCAGCTTAACGTTCCATCAATATTCGAGCTCCTACGAGCAGTACTTC
11	TRBV30	few	-	TRBJ1-2	CAWREHYGYTF	TGTGCCTGGAGGGAGCATTATGGCTACACCTTC
15	TRBV6-5	-	-	TRBJ2-7	CASRDRDSTKGEQYF	TGTGCCAGCAGGGATAGGGACTCAACCAAGGGCGAGCAGTACTTC
14	TRBV18	-	-	TRBJ1-5	CASSPDGTSQPQHF	TGTGCCAGCTCACCCGACGGGACGTCTCAGCCCCAGCATTTT
15	TRBV3-1/TRBV3-2	-	TRBD2	TRBJ2-2	CASSQVAGVAGELFF	TGTGCCAGCAGCCAAGTAGCGGGAGTCGCCGGGGAGCTGTTTTTT
15	TRBV4-3	-	-	TRBJ2-6	CASSQDPGRNNVLTF	TGCGCCAGCAGCCAAGACCCGGGACGTAACAACGTCCTGACTTTC
17	TRBV3-1/TRBV3-2	-	TRBD2	TRBJ2-7	CASSQDYRAGGPYEQYF	TGTGCCAGCAGCCAAGATTACAGGGCGGGGGGGCCTTACGAGCAGTACTTC
16	TRBV5-1	-	TRBD2	TRBJ2-5	CASMATGGVSAETQYF	TGCGCTAGCATGGCCACCGGGGGGGTGTCGGCAGAGACCCAGTACTTC
15	TRBV30	-	-	TRBJ2-5	CAWRYGGDREETQYF	TGTGCCTGGAGATACGGGGGCGACCGCGAGGAGACCCAGTACTTC
15	TRBV2	-	-	TRBJ1-1	CASSLQGIMNTEAFF	TGTGCCAGCAGCCTCCAGGGTATTATGAACACTGAAGCTTTCTTT
16	TRBV3-1/TRBV3-2	-	-	TRBJ2-2	CASSQTAGKRSGELFF	TGTGCCAGCAGCCAGACGGCAGGGAAGCGGTCCGGGGAGCTGTTTTTT
15	TRBV18	-	-	TRBJ2-7	CASSELRHRVHEQYF	TGTGCCAGCTCAGAGCTGAGGCACAGGGTGCACGAGCAGTACTTC
16	TRBV3-1/TRBV3-2	-	TRBD1	TRBJ1-1	CASSPDIRGPKGEAFF	TGTGCCAGCAGCCCGGATATCAGGGGGCCAAAGGGTGAAGCTTTCTTT
17	TRBV4-1	-	TRBD2	TRBJ2-5	CASSRGTRGRGGETQYF	TGCGCCAGCAGCCGTGGGACTAGGGGGAGAGGTGGGGAGACCCAGTACTTC
15	TRBV27	-	-	TRBJ2-2	CASSYIDHWAGELFF	TGTGCCAGCAGCTACATCGACCACTGGGCCGGGGAGCTGTTTTTT
15	TRBV6-5	-	-	TRBJ2-5	CASIHGSSALETQYF	TGTGCCAGCATTCACGGGAGCTCGGCACTGGAGACCCAGTACTTC
16	TRBV27	-	TRBD2	TRBJ2-1	CASSLRGTSSYNEQFF	TGTGCCAGCAGTTTAAGGGGGACTAGCTCCTACAATGAGCAGTTCTTC
16	TRBV27	-	-	TRBJ1-5	CARPGRAYGSNQPQHF	TGTGCCAGACCGGGACGCGCGTACGGTAGCAATCAGCCCCAGCATTTT